The 8 T cell receptor beta chains below come from one sample, sequenced in a study of cytomegalovirus exposure and HLA in healthy donors. Sequencing was performed with immunoSEQ multiplex PCR; in TCRdb, only in-frame clones are kept and a portion is missing. The sample holds 200,000 or so clones, approximately 82% seen once. The source material was PBMCs. These receptors were collected from a woman in her thirties in good health and CMV-seropositive.

V gene TRBV7-8 combines with J gene TRBJ2-1; no definite D call. Germline assignment: CDR1 SGHVS and CDR2 FQNEAQ. The length of the CDR3 is 14 residues. Deletions cut 6 bases from V and 0 bases from J, with 9 bases between. In DNA form, the CDR3 reads TGTGCCAGCAGTCGTAGTGGCTCCTACAATGAGCAGTTCTTC. Protein sequence: CASSRSGSYNEQFF.

This clone turned up a few times. This chain joins TRBV11-3 and TRBJ1-2; 7 nucleotides match TRBD1. This CDR3 is built from 16 residues. V shed 5 bases, J shed 8 bases, and the junction held 17 bases outside the gene matches. The germline V gene has CDR1 SGHNT and CDR2 YENEEA. CDR3 DNA: TGTGCCAGCAGCACCAACAGGGGACACCCAATGGGGGGCTACACCTTC. Translating it yields CASSTNRGHPMGGYTF.

The rearrangement joins TRBV7-8 to TRBJ2-1, with 10 bases fitting TRBD2. CDR3 length equals 16 residues. The J segment lost 0 bases and the V segment lost 6 bases, leaving 5 bases of the junction unmatched. Germline V CDR1 and CDR2: SGHVS, FQNEAQ. The CDR3 bases are TGTGCCAGCAGGCCCTCTAGCGGGAGCTCCTACAATGAGCAGTTCTTC. Its protein is CASRPSSGSSYNEQFF. The full variable domain, rest sourced from reference TRBV7-8 and TRBJ2-1, is GAGVSQSPRYKVAKRGQDVALRCDPISGHVSLFWYQQALGQGPEFLTYFQNEAQLDKSGLPSDRFFAERPEGSVSTLKIQRTQQEDSAVYLCASRPSSGSSYNEQFFGPGTRLTVL.

The chain has TRBV28 and TRBJ2-3; TRBD2 matches 12 bases. The V gene end was trimmed by 6 bases and the J gene end by 10 bases; junction bases not matched to a gene: 11. This CDR3 has 15 amino acids. Germline CDR1 and CDR2: MDHEN and SYDVKM. The CDR3 reads CASRPTSGSFVAQYF. CDR3 bases: TGTGCCAGCAGGCCGACTAGCGGGAGTTTCGTGGCGCAGTATTTT. Together with reference TRBV28 and TRBJ2-3, the CDR3 gives the full variable domain: DVKVTQSSRYLVKRTGEKVFLECVQDMDHENMFWYRQDPGLGLRLIYFSYDVKMKEKGDIPEGYSVSREKKERFSLILESASTNQTSMYLCASRPTSGSFVAQYFGPGTRLTVL.

This clone appeared a few times. The V call is TRBV27, the J call TRBJ2-5, with 8 bases fitting TRBD1. Germline CDR1 is MNHEY and CDR2 is SMNVEV (reference sequence). Trimming removed 6 bases from V and 5 bases from J; junction bases left unmatched: 11. This CDR3 is 15 amino acids long. The CDR3 DNA reads as TGTGCCAGCAGCACCGGGACAGGCGGCGTTGAGACCCAGTACTTC. Protein: CASSTGTGGVETQYF.

Regarding this clone: The final CDR3 position lacks the conserved phenylalanine or tryptophan, pointing to a likely read error. The limits of the CDR3 on the DNA are not certain, so only TCRdb's listed CDR3 is given. The rearrangement links TRBV5-1 to TRBJ1-4; TRBD1 is the table's D call and was not checked against the DNA. Germline CDR1 reads SGHRS; CDR2 reads YFSETQ. A total of 13 residues make up the CDR3, ends included. CDR3 amino acids: CASSLEGDRGLHL.

The V call is TRBV2, the J call TRBJ1-5, with 7 nucleotides matching TRBD1. Looked up from germline, CDR1 is SNHLY and CDR2 is FYNNEI. This CDR3 has 13 residues. V lost 6 bases and J lost 4; bases outside the gene matches: 3. The CDR3: CASRTGLNQPQHF. The CDR3, as DNA: TGTGCCAGCAGGACAGGGCTTAATCAGCCCCAGCATTTT.

This chain connects TRBV19 to TRBJ2-3; D is unclear. Trimming left V 0 bases short and J 6 bases short, with 4 bases between. The CDR3 consists of 12 residues. The germline V gene has CDR1 LNHDA and CDR2 SQIVND (reference sequence). CDR3 loop: CASSIEYDTQYF. Written as DNA, the CDR3 is TGTGCCAGTAGTATAGAGTATGATACGCAGTATTTT.